A single sample gave rise to the 9 T cell receptor beta chains below, sequenced in a study of shared clonotypes between healthy human individuals. The naive CD8 population came from CD45RO-negative cells selected for CCR7, without terminally differentiated effector memory CD45RA+ cells. Clones were sequenced by immunoSEQ multiplex PCR, and TCRdb holds only the in-frame ones, with some missing. The profile shows approximately 2,200,000 clones, just over 90% of them singletons. The sequenced material came from naive CD8+ T cells from PBMCs. All receptors come from a man aged 18 to 30 in good health. Some clones in this sample may be carry-over from other donors' samples.

This clone was detected only once. This sample also contains other DNA sequences that code for the same CDR3. The V and J genes are TRBV6-5 and TRBJ1-1; D gene ambiguous. Trimming removed 0 bases from V and 0 bases from J, with 11 bases in between. The CDR3 runs 16 residues. Per the germline V gene, CDR1 is MNHEY and CDR2 is SVGAGI. CDR3 DNA: TGTGCCAGCAGTTACTCTGCAGGCGCGATGAACACTGAAGCTTTCTTT. This encodes CASSYSAGAMNTEAFF.

This chain uses TRBV9 with TRBJ2-1, with D unclear. The germline V and J ends were trimmed by 4 bases and 5 bases, with 4 bases remaining between them. From germline, CDR1 is SGDLS and CDR2 YYNGEE. The CDR3 has 11 amino acids. CDR3 sequence: CASSMNNEQFF. The CDR3 nucleotides are TGTGCCAGCAGCATGAACAATGAGCAGTTCTTC.

This chain connects TRBV7-2 to TRBJ2-6; D is uncertain. The germline V gene encodes CDR1 SGHTA and CDR2 FQGNSA. The CDR3 extends over 17 amino acids. V was cut by 8 bases and J by 0 bases, with 17 bases left in between. The CDR3 nucleotides read TGTGCCAGCGTACAGAGTTTCTCGAGCTCTGGGGCCAACGTCCTGACTTTC. Protein product: CASVQSFSSSGANVLTF. Using reference TRBV7-2 and TRBJ2-6 for the parts outside the CDR3, the full variable domain is GAGVSQSPSNKVTEKGKDVELRCDPISGHTALYWYRQSLGQGLEFLIYFQGNSAPDKSGLPSDRFSAERTGGSVSTLTIQRTQQEDSAVYLCASVQSFSSSGANVLTFGAGSRLTVL.

This rearrangement joins TRBV9 to TRBJ2-1; 13 positions agree with TRBD2. Germline CDR1 SGDLS, CDR2 YYNGEE. The CDR3 consists of 15 residues. Germline trimming cut 8 bases from V and 8 bases from J; bases unmatched to any gene: 10. Here the CDR3 reads CASSTGTSGTDEQFF. CDR3 DNA: TGTGCCAGTTCCACCGGGACTAGCGGGACGGATGAGCAGTTCTTC.

This chain links TRBV4-3 with TRBJ2-3; 7 bases line up with TRBD2. J gave up 2 bases and V 5 bases, and 13 bases lay outside the gene matches. Germline V gene data show CDR1 as LGHNA and CDR2 as YSLEER. This CDR3 is 17 amino acids long. In DNA form, the CDR3 reads TGCGCCAGCAGCGACAATACTAGCGCGCCTAACACAGATACGCAGTATTTT. It yields the protein CASSDNTSAPNTDTQYF.

This clone appeared a few times. The chain uses TRBV7-9 and TRBJ1-1; D uncertain. The V end lost 0 bases, the J end lost 6 bases, and 8 bases lay between the germline ends. The CDR3 length is 13 residues. Germline V CDR1 and CDR2: SEHNR, FQNEAQ (reference sequence). The CDR3 DNA follows: TGTGCCAGCAGCTTAGCGGGCAGGCCTGAAGCTTTCTTT. Translation gives CASSLAGRPEAFF.

The rearrangement uses TRBV18 and TRBJ1-2, with 7 bases lining up with TRBD1. Germline V gives CDR1 KGHSH, CDR2 LQKENI. The V and J ends lost 3 bases and 2 bases, in that order; junction bases with no gene match: 6. The CDR3 sequence is 15 residues long. CDR3 sequence reads: CASSPGTAKNYGYTF. The CDR3 region has the DNA TGTGCCAGCTCACCTGGGACAGCTAAGAACTATGGCTACACCTTC. Variable domain in full (rest from reference TRBV18 and TRBJ1-2): NAGVMQNPRHLVRRRGQEARLRCSPMKGHSHVYWYRQLPEEGLKFMVYLQKENIIDESGMPKERFSAEFPKEGPSILRIQQVVRGDSAAYFCASSPGTAKNYGYTFGSGTRLTVV.

The CDR3 is CASGQGKTTDTQYF. DNA of the CDR3: TGTGCCAGCGGGCAGGGAAAAACCACAGATACGCAGTATTTT. This chain links TRBV6-5 with TRBJ2-3; D is possibly TRBD1 (5 bases). This CDR3 contains 14 residues. Deletions cut 8 bases from V and 2 bases from J, with 14 bases between. Germline CDR1 is MNHEY and CDR2 is SVGAGI.

This rearrangement joins TRBV5-1 to TRBJ2-6; D is unclear. Trimming took 4 bases from V and 0 from J, leaving 2 bases between them. Germline V gene lookup returns CDR1 SGHRS and CDR2 YFSETQ. The CDR3 runs 13 residues. The chain's CDR3 is CASSRSGANVLTF. The CDR3 nucleotides are TGCGCCAGCAGCCGCTCTGGGGCCAACGTCCTGACTTTC.